A single sample gave rise to the 3 T cell receptor beta chains below, sequenced in a study of identical twins. Each CDR3 protein is one row after TCRdb ran MiXCR on the 5' RACE reads. The sample has 1.5 million or so distinct CDR3 sequences, roughly a third seen once. The material sequenced was cord blood. These receptors came from a newborn girl in good health.

This clonotype has just a few counts. The gene calls are TRBV21-1 and TRBJ1-1. TRBV21-1 is a documented pseudogene. The CDR3 runs to 14 residues. The CDR3 nucleotides read TGTGCCAGCAGCAAGGTGTGGGAGGACGCTGAAGCTTTCTTT. It is translated as CASSKVWEDAEAFF.

The J gene is TRBJ1-2, the V gene TRBV7-8, with a weak D call TRBD1 (6 bases). There are 14 residues in the CDR3. The V end was cut by 6 bases, the J end by 8 bases, with 19 bases between. Germline CDR1 is SGHVS and CDR2 is FQNEAQ. Written as DNA, the CDR3 is TGTGCCAGCAGTGACTCGGGGGCGCGACTGGGCTACACCTTC. As protein: CASSDSGARLGYTF.

This chain uses TRBV6-2 or TRBV6-3 with TRBJ2-2; 10 nucleotides align to TRBD2. This CDR3 is built from 15 residues. Germline V CDR1 and CDR2: MNHEY, SVGEGT. V shed 5 bases, J shed 6 bases, and the junction held 6 bases outside the gene matches. The CDR3 sequence is CASSTPAGGPGELFF. CDR3 bases: TGTGCCAGCAGTACCCCAGCGGGAGGGCCCGGGGAGCTGTTTTTT.